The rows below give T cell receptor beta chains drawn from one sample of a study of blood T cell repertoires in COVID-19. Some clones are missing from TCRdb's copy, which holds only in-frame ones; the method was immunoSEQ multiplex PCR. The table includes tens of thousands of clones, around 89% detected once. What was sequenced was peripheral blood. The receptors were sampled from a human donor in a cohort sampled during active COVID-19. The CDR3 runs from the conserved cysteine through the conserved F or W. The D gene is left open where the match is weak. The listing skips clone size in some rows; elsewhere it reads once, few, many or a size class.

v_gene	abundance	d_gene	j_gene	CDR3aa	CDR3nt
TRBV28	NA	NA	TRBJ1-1	CASSFPSVVRGGTEAFF	TGTGCCAGCAGTTTTCCATCGGTTGTGAGGGGAGGCACTGAAGCTTTCTTT
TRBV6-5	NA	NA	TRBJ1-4	CASIRQVNEKLFF	TGTGCCAGCATCAGACAGGTCAATGAAAAACTGTTTTTT
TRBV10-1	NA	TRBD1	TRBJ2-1	CASSDPGAGGGEQFF	TGCGCCAGCAGTGACCCCGGGGCAGGGGGCGGTGAGCAGTTCTTC
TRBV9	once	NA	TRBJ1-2	CASSAWDNDNYGYTF	TGTGCCAGCAGCGCCTGGGACAACGATAACTATGGCTACACCTTC
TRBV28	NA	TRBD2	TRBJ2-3	CASSSMVTSGRATDTQYF	TGTGCCAGCAGTTCTATGGTGACTAGCGGGAGAGCCACAGATACGCAGTATTTT
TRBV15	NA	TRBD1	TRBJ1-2	CATSRDRTGITDGYTF	TGTGCCACCAGCAGAGATCGGACAGGGATAACGGATGGCTACACCTTC
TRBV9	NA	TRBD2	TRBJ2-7	CASSRAGEIDEQYF	TGTGCCAGCAGTCGAGCGGGAGAGATCGACGAGCAGTACTTC
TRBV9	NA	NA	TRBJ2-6	CASSFPRTVLSGANVLTF	TGTGCCAGCAGCTTTCCCCGGACAGTCCTCTCTGGGGCCAACGTCCTGACTTTC
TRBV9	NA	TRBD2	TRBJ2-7	CASSSRGDSSYEQYF	TGTGCCAGCAGCTCCCGGGGGGATAGCTCCTACGAGCAGTACTTC
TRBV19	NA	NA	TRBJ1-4	CASSITGLNEKLFF	TGTGCCAGTAGTATAACAGGACTAAATGAAAAACTGTTTTTT
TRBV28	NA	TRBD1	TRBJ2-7	CASRGQGGHEQYF	TGTGCCAGCAGAGGACAGGGGGGCCACGAGCAGTACTTC
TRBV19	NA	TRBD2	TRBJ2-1	CASRSYASGSNEQFF	TGTGCCAGTCGTAGTTATGCTAGCGGGAGTAATGAGCAGTTCTTC
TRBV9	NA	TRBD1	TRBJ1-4	CASSTGVNGLFF	TGTGCCAGCAGCACAGGGGTCAATGGACTGTTTTTT
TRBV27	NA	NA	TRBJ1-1	CASSLIPRVAEAFF	TGTGCCAGCAGTTTAATCCCTCGAGTGGCTGAAGCTTTCTTT
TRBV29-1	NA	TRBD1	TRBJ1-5	CSVAQGDFTPQHF	TGCAGCGTTGCGCAGGGGGACTTTACGCCCCAGCATTTT
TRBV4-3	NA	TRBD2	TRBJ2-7	CASSQFVAGRLSSYEQYF	TGCGCCAGCAGCCAATTCGTTGCCGGGAGGCTGAGCTCCTACGAGCAGTACTTC
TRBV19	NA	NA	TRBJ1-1	CASSNVGLNTEAFF	TGTGCCAGTAGTAATGTGGGGCTGAACACTGAAGCTTTCTTT
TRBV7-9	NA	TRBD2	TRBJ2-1	CASSSSSGVNEQFF	TGTGCCAGCAGCTCGTCTAGCGGGGTTAATGAGCAGTTCTTC
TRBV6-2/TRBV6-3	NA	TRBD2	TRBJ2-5	CASSYSLAGGLETQYF	TGTGCCAGCAGTTACTCCCTAGCGGGGGGACTTGAGACCCAGTACTTC
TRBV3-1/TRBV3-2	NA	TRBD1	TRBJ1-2	CASSHQGANYGYTF	TGTGCCAGCAGTCATCAGGGGGCTAACTATGGCTACACCTTC
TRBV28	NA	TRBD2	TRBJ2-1	CASSPSGLAAINEQFF	TGTGCCAGCAGTCCGTCGGGACTAGCGGCCATTAATGAGCAGTTCTTC
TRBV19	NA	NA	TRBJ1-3	CASMFTYSGNTIYF	TGTGCCAGTATGTTTACCTACTCTGGAAACACCATATATTTT